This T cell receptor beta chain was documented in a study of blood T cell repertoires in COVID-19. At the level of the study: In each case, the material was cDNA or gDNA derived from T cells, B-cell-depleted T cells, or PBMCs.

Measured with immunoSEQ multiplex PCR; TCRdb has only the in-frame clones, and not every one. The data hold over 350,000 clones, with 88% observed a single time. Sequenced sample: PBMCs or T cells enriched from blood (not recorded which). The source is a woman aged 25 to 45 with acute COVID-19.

CDR3 nucleotide sequence: TGTGCCAGCAGCAAGAGGACAGGGGGTACGAACACCGGGGAGCTGTTTTTT. Its translation is CASSKRTGGTNTGELFF. The rearrangement uses TRBV11-3 and TRBJ2-2, with TRBD1 matching over 10 bases. From germline, CDR1 is SGHNT and CDR2 YENEEA. Trimming removed 5 bases from V and 0 bases from J; junction bases left unmatched: 6. The CDR3 runs 17 residues.